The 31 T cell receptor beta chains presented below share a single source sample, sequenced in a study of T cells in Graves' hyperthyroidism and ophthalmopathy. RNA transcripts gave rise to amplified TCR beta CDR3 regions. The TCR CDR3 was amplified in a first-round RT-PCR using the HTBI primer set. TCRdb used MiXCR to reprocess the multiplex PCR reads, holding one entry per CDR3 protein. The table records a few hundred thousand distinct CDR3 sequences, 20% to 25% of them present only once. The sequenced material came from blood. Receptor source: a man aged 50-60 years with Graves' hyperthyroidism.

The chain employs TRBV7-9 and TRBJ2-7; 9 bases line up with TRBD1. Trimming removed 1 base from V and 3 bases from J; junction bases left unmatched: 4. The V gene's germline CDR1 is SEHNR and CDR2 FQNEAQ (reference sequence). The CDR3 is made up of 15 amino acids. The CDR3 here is CASSLVGTGRYEQYF. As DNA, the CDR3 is TGTGCCAGCAGCTTAGTGGGGACAGGGCGCTACGAGCAGTACTTC.

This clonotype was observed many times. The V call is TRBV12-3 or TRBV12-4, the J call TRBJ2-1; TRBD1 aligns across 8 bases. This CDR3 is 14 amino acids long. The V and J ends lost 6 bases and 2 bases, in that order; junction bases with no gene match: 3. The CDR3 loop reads CASRSGQAYNEQFF. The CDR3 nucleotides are TGTGCCAGCAGATCGGGACAGGCCTACAATGAGCAGTTCTTC.

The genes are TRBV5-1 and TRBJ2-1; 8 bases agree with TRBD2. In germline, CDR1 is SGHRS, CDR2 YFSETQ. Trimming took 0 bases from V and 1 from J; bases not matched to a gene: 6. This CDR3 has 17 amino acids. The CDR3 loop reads CASSLVSGGRSYNEQFF. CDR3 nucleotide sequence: TGCGCCAGCAGCTTGGTGTCCGGCGGGAGGTCCTACAATGAGCAGTTCTTC.

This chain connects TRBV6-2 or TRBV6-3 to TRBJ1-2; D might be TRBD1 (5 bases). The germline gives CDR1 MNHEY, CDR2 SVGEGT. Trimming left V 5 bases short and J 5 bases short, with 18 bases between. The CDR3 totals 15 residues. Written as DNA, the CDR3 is TGTGCCAGCAGTCCACCGGGACGAGTGTCTTATGGCTACACCTTC. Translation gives CASSPPGRVSYGYTF.

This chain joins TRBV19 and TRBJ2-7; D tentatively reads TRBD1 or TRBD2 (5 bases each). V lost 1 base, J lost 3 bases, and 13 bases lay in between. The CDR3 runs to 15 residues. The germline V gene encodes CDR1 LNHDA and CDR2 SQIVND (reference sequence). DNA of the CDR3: TGTGCCAGTAGTATAGGGGCCCGGGGCAGCTACGAGCAGTACTTC. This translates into CASSIGARGSYEQYF. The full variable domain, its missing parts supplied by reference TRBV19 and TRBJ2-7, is DGGITQSPKYLFRKEGQNVTLSCEQNLNHDAMYWYRQDPGQGLRLIYYSQIVNDFQKGDIAEGYSVSREKKESFPLTVTSAQKNPTAFYLCASSIGARGSYEQYFGPGTRLTVT.

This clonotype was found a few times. CDR3 sequence: CASRNSGVNTGELFF. In DNA, the CDR3 is TGTGCCAGCAGGAATAGTGGAGTAAACACCGGGGAGCTGTTTTTT. The gene calls are TRBV12-3 or TRBV12-4 and TRBJ2-2; D gene unclear. V lost 6 bases, J lost 2 bases, and 13 bases lay in between. The CDR3 has 15 amino acids.

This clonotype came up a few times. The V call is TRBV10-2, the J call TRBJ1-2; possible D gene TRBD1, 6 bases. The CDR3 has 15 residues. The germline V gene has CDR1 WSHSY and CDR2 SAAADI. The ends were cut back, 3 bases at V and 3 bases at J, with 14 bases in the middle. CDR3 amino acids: CASSETGQPHYGYTF. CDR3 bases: TGCGCCAGCAGTGAAACAGGACAGCCTCACTATGGCTACACCTTC.

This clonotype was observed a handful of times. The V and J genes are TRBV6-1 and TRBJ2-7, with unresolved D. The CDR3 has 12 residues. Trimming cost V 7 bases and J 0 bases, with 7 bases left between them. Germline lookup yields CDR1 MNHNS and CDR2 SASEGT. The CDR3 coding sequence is TGTGCCAGCAAGAAAAGCTCCTACGAGCAGTACTTC. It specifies CASKKSSYEQYF.

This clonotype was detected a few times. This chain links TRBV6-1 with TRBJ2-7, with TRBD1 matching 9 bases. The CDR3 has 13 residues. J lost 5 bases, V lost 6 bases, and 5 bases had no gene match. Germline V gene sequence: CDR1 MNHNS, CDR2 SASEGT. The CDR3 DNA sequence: TGTGCCAGCAGACCTGACAGGGGGAACGAGCAGTACTTC. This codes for CASRPDRGNEQYF.

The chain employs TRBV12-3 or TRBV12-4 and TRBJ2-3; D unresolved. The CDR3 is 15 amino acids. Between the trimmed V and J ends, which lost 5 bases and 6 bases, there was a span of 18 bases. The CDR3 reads CASSPLGYDRDTQYF. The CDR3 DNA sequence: TGTGCCAGCAGTCCCCTGGGGTATGATCGGGATACGCAGTATTTT.

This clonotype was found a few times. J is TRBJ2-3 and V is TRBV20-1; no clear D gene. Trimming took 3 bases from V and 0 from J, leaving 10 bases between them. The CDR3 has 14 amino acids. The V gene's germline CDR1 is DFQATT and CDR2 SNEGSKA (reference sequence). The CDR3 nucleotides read TGCAGTGCTAGCCTCCCTACTAGCACAGATACGCAGTATTTT. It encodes CSASLPTSTDTQYF.

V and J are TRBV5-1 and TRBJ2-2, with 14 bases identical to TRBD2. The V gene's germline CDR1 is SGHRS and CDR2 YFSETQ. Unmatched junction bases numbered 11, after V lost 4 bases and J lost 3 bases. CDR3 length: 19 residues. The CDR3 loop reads CASSLSRTSGRLDTGELFF. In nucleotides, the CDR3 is TGCGCCAGCAGCCTTTCCCGGACTAGCGGGAGGTTGGACACCGGGGAGCTGTTTTTT.

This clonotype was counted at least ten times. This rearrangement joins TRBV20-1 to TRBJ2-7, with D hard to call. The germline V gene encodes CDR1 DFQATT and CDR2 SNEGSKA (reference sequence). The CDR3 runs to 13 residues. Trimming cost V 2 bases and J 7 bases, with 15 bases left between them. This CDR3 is CSARTPAVWEQYF. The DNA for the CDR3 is TGCAGTGCTAGAACTCCGGCGGTGTGGGAGCAGTACTTC.

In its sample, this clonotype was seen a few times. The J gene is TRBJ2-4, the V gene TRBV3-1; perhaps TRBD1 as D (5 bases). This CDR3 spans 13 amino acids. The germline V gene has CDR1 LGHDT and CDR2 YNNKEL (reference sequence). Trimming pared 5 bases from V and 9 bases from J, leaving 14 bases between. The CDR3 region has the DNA TGTGCCAGCAGCGTCAGGGAATCGGGCATTCAGTACTTC. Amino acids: CASSVRESGIQYF.

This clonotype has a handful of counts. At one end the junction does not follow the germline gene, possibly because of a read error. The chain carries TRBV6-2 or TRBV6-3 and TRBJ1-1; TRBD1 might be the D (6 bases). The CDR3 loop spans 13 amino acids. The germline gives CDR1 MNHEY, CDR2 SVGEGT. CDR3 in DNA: TGTGCCAGCAGTTCCCAGCTCACAGGGCAGACAATCTTT. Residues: CASSSQLTGQTIF.

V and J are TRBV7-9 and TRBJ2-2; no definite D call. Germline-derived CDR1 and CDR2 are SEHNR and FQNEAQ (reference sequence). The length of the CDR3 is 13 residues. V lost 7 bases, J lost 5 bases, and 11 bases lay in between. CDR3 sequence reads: CASTSEITGELFF. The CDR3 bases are TGTGCCAGCACCTCCGAGATTACCGGGGAGCTGTTTTTT.

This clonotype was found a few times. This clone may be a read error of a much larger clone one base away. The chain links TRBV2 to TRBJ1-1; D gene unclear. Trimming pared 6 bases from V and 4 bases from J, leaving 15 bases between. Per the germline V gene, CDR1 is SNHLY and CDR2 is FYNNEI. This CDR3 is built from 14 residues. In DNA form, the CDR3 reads TGTGCCAGCAGCGTAATAGGGATGAGCACTGAAGCTTTCTTT. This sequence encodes CASSVIGMSTEAFF.

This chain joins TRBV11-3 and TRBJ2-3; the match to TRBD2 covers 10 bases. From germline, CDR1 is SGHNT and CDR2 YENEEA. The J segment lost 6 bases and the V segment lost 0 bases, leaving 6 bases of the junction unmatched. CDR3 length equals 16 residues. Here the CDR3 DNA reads TGTGCCAGCAGCTTAGAGGTCCTAGCGGGAGTCGATACGCAGTATTTT. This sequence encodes CASSLEVLAGVDTQYF. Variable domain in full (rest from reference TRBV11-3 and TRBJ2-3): EAGVVQSPRYKIIEKKQPVAFWCNPISGHNTLYWYLQNLGQGPELLIRYENEEAVDDSQLPKDRFSAERLKGVDSTLKIQPAELGDSAVYLCASSLEVLAGVDTQYFGPGTRLTVL.

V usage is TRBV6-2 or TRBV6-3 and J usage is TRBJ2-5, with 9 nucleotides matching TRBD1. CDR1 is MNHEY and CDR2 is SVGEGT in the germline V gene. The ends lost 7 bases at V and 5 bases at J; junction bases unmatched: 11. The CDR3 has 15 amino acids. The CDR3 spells CASTTPGQGWETQYF. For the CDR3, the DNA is TGTGCCAGCACTACCCCCGGACAGGGGTGGGAGACCCAGTACTTC.

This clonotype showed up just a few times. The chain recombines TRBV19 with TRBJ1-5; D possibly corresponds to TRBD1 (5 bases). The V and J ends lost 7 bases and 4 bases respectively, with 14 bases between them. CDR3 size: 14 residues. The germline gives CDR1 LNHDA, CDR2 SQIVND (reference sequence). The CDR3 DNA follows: TGTGCCAGTACGGACACCAGAAGGAATCAGCCCCAGCATTTT. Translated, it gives CASTDTRRNQPQHF. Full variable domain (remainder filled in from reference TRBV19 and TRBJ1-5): DGGITQSPKYLFRKEGQNVTLSCEQNLNHDAMYWYRQDPGQGLRLIYYSQIVNDFQKGDIAEGYSVSREKKESFPLTVTSAQKNPTAFYLCASTDTRRNQPQHFGDGTRLSIL.

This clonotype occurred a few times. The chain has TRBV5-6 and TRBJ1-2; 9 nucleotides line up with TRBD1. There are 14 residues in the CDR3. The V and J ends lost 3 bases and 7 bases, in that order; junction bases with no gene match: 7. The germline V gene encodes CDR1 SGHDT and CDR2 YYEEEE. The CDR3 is CASSYTGGASGYTF. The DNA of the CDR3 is TGTGCCAGCAGCTATACAGGGGGCGCTTCTGGCTACACCTTC.

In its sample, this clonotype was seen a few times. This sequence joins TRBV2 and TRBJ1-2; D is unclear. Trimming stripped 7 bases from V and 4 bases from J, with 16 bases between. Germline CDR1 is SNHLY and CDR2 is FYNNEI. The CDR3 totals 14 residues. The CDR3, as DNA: TGTGCCAGCAAATCGGTACGGAGAGGCTATGGCTACACCTTC. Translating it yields CASKSVRRGYGYTF.

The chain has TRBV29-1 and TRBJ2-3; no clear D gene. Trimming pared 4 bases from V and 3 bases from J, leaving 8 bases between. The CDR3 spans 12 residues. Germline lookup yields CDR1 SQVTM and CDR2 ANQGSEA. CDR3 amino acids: CSVVYGTDTQYF. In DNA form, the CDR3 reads TGCAGCGTTGTGTACGGGACAGATACGCAGTATTTT.

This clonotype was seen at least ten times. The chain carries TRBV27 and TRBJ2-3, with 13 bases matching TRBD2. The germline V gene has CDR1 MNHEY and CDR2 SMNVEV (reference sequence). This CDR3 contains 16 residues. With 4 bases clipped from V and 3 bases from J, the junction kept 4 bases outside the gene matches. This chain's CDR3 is CASSSQLAGGTDTQYF. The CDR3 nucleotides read TGTGCCAGCAGTTCACAACTAGCGGGAGGGACAGATACGCAGTATTTT.

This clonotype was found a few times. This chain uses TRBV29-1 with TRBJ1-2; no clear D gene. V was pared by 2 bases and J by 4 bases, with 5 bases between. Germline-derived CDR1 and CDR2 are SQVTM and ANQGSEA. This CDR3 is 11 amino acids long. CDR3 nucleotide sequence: TGCAGCGTTGAACAGACCTATGGCTACACCTTC. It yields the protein CSVEQTYGYTF.

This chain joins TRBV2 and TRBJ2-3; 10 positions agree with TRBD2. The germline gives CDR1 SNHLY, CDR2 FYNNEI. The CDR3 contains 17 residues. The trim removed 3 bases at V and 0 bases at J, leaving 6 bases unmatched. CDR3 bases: TGTGCCAGCAGTGAGCGGGCTAGCGGGAGCAGCACAGATACGCAGTATTTT. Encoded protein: CASSERASGSSTDTQYF.

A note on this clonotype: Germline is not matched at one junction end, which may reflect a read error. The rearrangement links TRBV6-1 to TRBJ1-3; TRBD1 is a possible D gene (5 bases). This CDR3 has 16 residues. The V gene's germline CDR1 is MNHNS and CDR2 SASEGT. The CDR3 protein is CASSEGRQASGSTIYF. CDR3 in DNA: TGTGCCAGCAGTGAGGGACGGCAGGCCTCTGGAAGCACCATATATTTT.

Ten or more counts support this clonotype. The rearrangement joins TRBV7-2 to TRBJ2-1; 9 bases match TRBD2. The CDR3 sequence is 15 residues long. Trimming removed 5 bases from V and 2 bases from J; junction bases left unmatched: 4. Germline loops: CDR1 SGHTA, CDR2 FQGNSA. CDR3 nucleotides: TGTGCCAGCAGCCCGACTAGCGGACCCTACAATGAGCAGTTCTTC. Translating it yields CASSPTSGPYNEQFF.

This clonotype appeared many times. CDR3 sequence: CASSPGAAAHTDTQYF. The CDR3, as DNA: TGTGCCAGCAGCCCCGGGGCCGCGGCCCACACAGATACGCAGTATTTT. The rearrangement uses TRBV7-3 and TRBJ2-3; D tentatively fits TRBD1 or TRBD2 (5 bases each). The ends were cut back, 5 bases at V and 2 bases at J, with 17 bases in the middle. Germline V gene lookup returns CDR1 SGHTA and CDR2 FQGTGA. CDR3 size: 16 residues.

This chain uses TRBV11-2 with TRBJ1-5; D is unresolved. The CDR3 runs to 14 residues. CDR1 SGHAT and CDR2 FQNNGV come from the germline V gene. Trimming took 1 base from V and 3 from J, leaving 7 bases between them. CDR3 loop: CASSLGGDNQPQHF. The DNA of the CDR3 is TGTGCCAGCAGCTTAGGGGGAGACAATCAGCCCCAGCATTTT.

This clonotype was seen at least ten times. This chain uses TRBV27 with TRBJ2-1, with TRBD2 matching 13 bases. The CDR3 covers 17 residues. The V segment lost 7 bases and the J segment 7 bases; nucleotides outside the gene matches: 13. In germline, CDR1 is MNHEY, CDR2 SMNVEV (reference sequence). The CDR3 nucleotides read TGTGCCAGCACTCTAACCGGACTAGCGGGAGAGGGTAATGAGCAGTTCTTC. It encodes CASTLTGLAGEGNEQFF.